By proportion, the clone carrying this T cell receptor beta chain is medium-sized. What it binds is unknown. Researchers ran the PCR with 60 Vbeta and 13 Jbeta primers. Profiled with immunoSEQ multiplex PCR; TCRdb holds only in-frame clones, not every one. This sample yields about 99,000 clones, of which roughly 80% are seen a single time; around 3.5% belongs to the top ten. This sample was taken from a study of cytomegalovirus exposure and HLA in healthy donors. Study outcomes and limitations: The study designated 160 or so TCR beta chains cytomegalovirus-associated.

With 3 bases removed from V and 6 bases from J, the gap between germline ends came to 9 bases. Germline V CDR1 and CDR2: MGHRA, YSYEKL. The CDR3 consists of 13 residues. J is TRBJ1-5 and V is TRBV4-1; D is uncertain. The sequence was obtained from a man between 40 and 49 years old in good health and CMV-seronegative. Sequencing input: PBMCs. Here the CDR3 DNA reads TGCGCCAGCAGCCATTTGGTGCGTCAGCCCCAGCATTTT. It is translated as CASSHLVRQPQHF.